The 30 T cell receptor beta chains in this list originate from one sample, sequenced in a study of OX40 agonist ivuxolimab in advanced cancers. Measured with immunoSEQ multiplex PCR; TCRdb has only the in-frame clones, and not every one. The sample records roughly 76,000 clones, 80% to 90% being singletons. Sequenced material: CD4+ or CD8+ T cells sorted from blood, taken in a trial of the OX40 agonist ivuxolimab. All receptors come from an adult with an advanced solid tumor such as melanoma, head and neck, liver or kidney cancer.

The chain couples TRBV5-6 to TRBJ2-5, with D possibly being TRBD1 or TRBD2 (5 bases each). The CDR3 has 13 amino acids. Trimming took 0 bases from V and 4 from J, leaving 7 bases between them. Germline CDR1 SGHDT, CDR2 YYEEEE. CDR3 sequence (DNA): TGTGCCAGCAGCTTGGTCGGGGCAGAGACCCAGTACTTC. Translated, it gives CASSLVGAETQYF. The full variable domain, its missing parts supplied by reference TRBV5-6 and TRBJ2-5, is DAGVTQSPTHLIKTRGQQVTLRCSPKSGHDTVSWYQQALGQGPQFIFQYYEEEERQRGNFPDRFSGHQFPNYSSELNVNALLLGDSALYLCASSLVGAETQYFGPGTRLLVL.

V gene TRBV7-3 combines with J gene TRBJ2-7, with D perhaps TRBD2 (5 bases). The V and J ends lost 3 bases and 0 bases respectively, with 6 bases between them. Germline-derived CDR1 and CDR2 are SGHTA and FQGTGA. The CDR3 length is 13 residues. The CDR3 nucleotides are TGTGCCAGCAGCTTCGCGGGCTCCTACGAGCAGTACTTC. Translation gives CASSFAGSYEQYF.

V usage is TRBV5-1 and J usage is TRBJ2-5; D remains ambiguous. V was cut by 0 bases and J by 2 bases, with 5 bases left in between. Germline lookup yields CDR1 SGHRS and CDR2 YFSETQ. The CDR3 is 13 residues long. In nucleotides, the CDR3 is TGCGCCAGCAGCTTGGGTATACAAGAGACCCAGTACTTC. Protein product: CASSLGIQETQYF.

V gene TRBV5-1 combines with J gene TRBJ2-2; no reliable D call. This CDR3 has 16 residues. V lost 0 bases and J lost 3, with 12 bases in between. The V gene's germline CDR1 is SGHRS and CDR2 YFSETQ. The CDR3 DNA reads TGCGCCAGCAGCTTGGGTCAAGGGCTTTACACCGGGGAGCTGTTTTTT. This sequence encodes CASSLGQGLYTGELFF.

V gene TRBV5-1 combines with J gene TRBJ1-4, with D perhaps TRBD1 (5 bases). Germline V CDR1 and CDR2: SGHRS, YFSETQ. CDR3 length: 15 amino acids. The germline V and J ends were trimmed by 7 bases and 3 bases, with 16 bases remaining between them. CDR3 DNA: TGCGCCAGCCGGGGCAGAGCTAATTCTAATGAAAAACTGTTTTTT. Protein product: CASRGRANSNEKLFF.

The chain links TRBV5-4 to TRBJ1-4, with D perhaps TRBD1 (5 bases). V lost 4 bases and J 6 bases, leaving 10 bases between the germline ends. The CDR3 spans 13 residues. Germline V gene lookup returns CDR1 SGHNT and CDR2 YYREEE (reference sequence). CDR3 amino acids: CASSLTADEKLFF. The CDR3 coding sequence is TGTGCCAGCAGCCTGACAGCGGATGAAAAACTGTTTTTT.

V gene TRBV7-2 combines with J gene TRBJ2-2, with D uncertain. Germline V gives CDR1 SGHTA, CDR2 FQGNSA. With 3 bases removed from V and 7 bases from J, the gap between germline ends came to 6 bases. The CDR3 is made up of 12 amino acids. The CDR3 sequence is CASSLLFGELFF. DNA for the CDR3: TGTGCCAGCAGCTTGCTGTTCGGGGAGCTGTTTTTT.

This chain connects TRBV10-3 to TRBJ1-1, with D perhaps TRBD1 (6 bases). The germline V gene encodes CDR1 ENHRY and CDR2 SYGVKD. V was pared by 4 bases and J by 3 bases, with 15 bases between. The CDR3 extends over 15 amino acids. The CDR3 nucleotides read TGTGCCATCAGTGCGGAGGATGGGGGGCACACTGAAGCTTTCTTT. This gives the protein CAISAEDGGHTEAFF.

The chain uses TRBV7-2 and TRBJ1-4; no clear D gene. The germline CDR1 and CDR2 sequences are SGHTA and FQGNSA. V lost 5 bases, J lost 5 bases, and 18 bases lay in between. CDR3 length equals 16 residues. CDR3 residues: CASSATPGSKNEKLFF. In DNA, the CDR3 is TGTGCCAGCAGCGCCACCCCCGGGTCCAAGAATGAAAAACTGTTTTTT.

The chain carries TRBV6-1 and TRBJ2-7; 10 nucleotides agree with TRBD1. Unmatched junction bases numbered 14, after V lost 8 bases and J lost 7 bases. The CDR3 runs 15 residues. The germline V gene encodes CDR1 MNHNS and CDR2 SASEGT. The CDR3 here is CASLDRGTGAGEQYF. CDR3 DNA sequence: TGTGCCAGCTTGGATAGGGGGACAGGGGCCGGAGAGCAGTACTTC.

The genes are TRBV6-4 and TRBJ2-1, with TRBD2 matching 11 bases. The CDR3 runs 15 residues. V gave up 0 bases and J gave up 5 bases; unmatched junction bases: 0. CDR1 is MRHNA, CDR2 SNTAGT, per germline. This CDR3 is CASSDSSGGDNEQFF. DNA for the CDR3: TGTGCCAGCAGTGACTCTAGCGGGGGGGACAATGAGCAGTTCTTC.

The V call is TRBV7-9, the J call TRBJ1-4; D gene ambiguous. V was pared by 1 base and J by 7 bases, with 13 bases between. This CDR3 is built from 15 residues. Per the germline V gene, CDR1 is SEHNR and CDR2 is FQNEAQ (reference sequence). CDR3 sequence: CASSLGGRQIEKLFF. The CDR3 DNA sequence: TGTGCCAGCAGCTTAGGCGGACGGCAAATTGAAAAACTGTTTTTT.

The V call is TRBV6-6, the J call TRBJ1-1; 10 bases align to TRBD1. The CDR3 runs to 15 residues. Germline-derived CDR1 and CDR2 are MNHNY and SVGAGI (reference sequence). The junction had 3 bases not matched to a gene; V was cut back by 2 bases and J by 3 bases. Here the CDR3 DNA reads TGTGCCAGCAGTTACGCCGGGACAGGGGACACTGAAGCTTTCTTT. It encodes CASSYAGTGDTEAFF.

This rearrangement joins TRBV19 to TRBJ1-1; 7 bases align to TRBD1. Looked up from germline, CDR1 is LNHDA and CDR2 is SQIVND (reference sequence). The J segment lost 5 bases and the V segment lost 5 bases, leaving 5 bases of the junction unmatched. The CDR3 totals 13 residues. CDR3 amino acids: CASSVGTVTEAFF. The CDR3 DNA sequence: TGTGCCAGTAGTGTTGGGACAGTGACTGAAGCTTTCTTT.

This clone has just a few counts. The V call is TRBV18, the J call TRBJ2-5, with a weak D call TRBD1 (6 bases). The CDR3 runs 13 residues. Trimming removed 3 bases from V and 5 bases from J, with 10 bases in between. CDR1 and CDR2 (germline): KGHSH, LQKENI. This chain's CDR3 is CASSPQGLETQYF. As DNA, the CDR3 is TGTGCCAGCTCACCCCAGGGGTTGGAGACCCAGTACTTC. Together with reference TRBV18 and TRBJ2-5, the CDR3 gives the full variable domain: NAGVMQNPRHLVRRRGQEARLRCSPMKGHSHVYWYRQLPEEGLKFMVYLQKENIIDESGMPKERFSAEFPKEGPSILRIQQVVRGDSAAYFCASSPQGLETQYFGPGTRLLVL.

This clone has just a few counts. The chain links TRBV18 to TRBJ1-1, with D uncertain. Germline CDR1 is KGHSH and CDR2 is LQKENI. The CDR3 loop spans 14 amino acids. Trimming left V 2 bases short and J 0 bases short, with 7 bases between. Here the CDR3 DNA reads TGTGCCAGCTCACCAATGAACATGAACACTGAAGCTTTCTTT. It codes for CASSPMNMNTEAFF. Full variable domain (rest looked up from reference TRBV18 and TRBJ1-1): NAGVMQNPRHLVRRRGQEARLRCSPMKGHSHVYWYRQLPEEGLKFMVYLQKENIIDESGMPKERFSAEFPKEGPSILRIQQVVRGDSAAYFCASSPMNMNTEAFFGQGTRLTVV.

The chain recombines TRBV15 with TRBJ1-4; 9 bases fit TRBD1. Germline assignment: CDR1 LNHNV and CDR2 YYDKDF (reference sequence). V dropped 4 bases and J dropped 9; count of bases not matched to a gene: 9. The CDR3 spans 15 residues. The CDR3 sequence: CATSTGQGSGKKLFF. For the CDR3, the DNA is TGTGCCACCAGCACCGGACAGGGGAGTGGTAAAAAACTGTTTTTT.

This sequence joins TRBV27 and TRBJ1-1, with D possibly TRBD1 on 5 matching bases. This CDR3 is 14 amino acids long. V was shortened by 0 bases and J by 2 bases, with 7 bases between the two germline ends. The germline V gene encodes CDR1 MNHEY and CDR2 SMNVEV (reference sequence). Here the CDR3 reads CASSLSGTNTEAFF. CDR3 DNA: TGTGCCAGCAGTTTATCAGGGACTAACACTGAAGCTTTCTTT.

The chain joins TRBV5-1 to TRBJ1-3; unclear D gene. V lost 0 bases and J lost 3, with 10 bases in between. Germline CDR1 and CDR2: SGHRS and YFSETQ. This CDR3 is built from 15 residues. The CDR3 bases are TGCGCCAGCAGCTTGGATTCGGGGAGTGGAAACACCATATATTTT. Protein product: CASSLDSGSGNTIYF.

The chain uses TRBV4-2 and TRBJ2-7; 9 bases line up with TRBD2. Germline V CDR1 and CDR2: LGHNA, YNFKEQ. Germline trimming cut 1 base from V and 4 bases from J; bases unmatched to any gene: 5. The CDR3 totals 15 residues. CDR3 loop: CASSQGIAGVYEQYF. CDR3 DNA sequence: TGTGCCAGCAGCCAAGGTATAGCGGGGGTATACGAGCAGTACTTC.

This clone was observed a handful of times. The chain carries TRBV27 and TRBJ1-1; D not certain. The ends were cut back, 3 bases at V and 4 bases at J, with 15 bases in the middle. Germline values: CDR1 MNHEY, CDR2 SMNVEV (reference sequence). This CDR3 spans 15 amino acids. The CDR3 coding sequence is TGTGCCAGCAGTTTTGTAGGTTCGGAGGGCACTGAAGCTTTCTTT. Translating it yields CASSFVGSEGTEAFF.

This clone was seen just once. The chain employs TRBV7-8 and TRBJ2-5; D possibly corresponds to TRBD2 (6 bases). V shed 4 bases and J shed 1 base, with 10 bases lying between them. This CDR3 is 14 amino acids long. Germline V gene lookup returns CDR1 SGHVS and CDR2 FQNEAQ. CDR3 loop: CASSSRLGQETQYF. The CDR3 nucleotides are TGTGCCAGCAGCTCCCGACTAGGCCAAGAGACCCAGTACTTC. Combining the CDR3 with reference TRBV7-8 and TRBJ2-5 gives the whole variable domain GAGVSQSPRYKVAKRGQDVALRCDPISGHVSLFWYQQALGQGPEFLTYFQNEAQLDKSGLPSDRFFAERPEGSVSTLKIQRTQQEDSAVYLCASSSRLGQETQYFGPGTRLLVL.

This rearrangement joins TRBV10-3 to TRBJ1-5, with TRBD1 identical over 8 bases. The germline V gene encodes CDR1 ENHRY and CDR2 SYGVKD. The trim removed 3 bases at V and 0 bases at J, leaving 4 bases unmatched. The CDR3 spans 16 residues. CDR3 in DNA: TGTGCCATCAGTGAAGGACAGGGATATAGCAATCAGCCCCAGCATTTT. Protein product: CAISEGQGYSNQPQHF.

V usage is TRBV4-1 and J usage is TRBJ2-2, with D hard to call. The germline V gene has CDR1 MGHRA and CDR2 YSYEKL. This CDR3 has 17 amino acids. Trimming cost V 0 bases and J 0 bases, with 11 bases left between them. CDR3 in DNA: TGCGCCAGCAGCCAAGATTTCCCAGCTTCGAACACCGGGGAGCTGTTTTTT. Amino acids: CASSQDFPASNTGELFF.

This clone was counted a few times. V and J are TRBV2 and TRBJ2-2; D may match TRBD1 or TRBD2 (6 bases each). The V end lost 6 bases, the J end lost 4 bases, and 12 bases lay between the germline ends. From germline, CDR1 is SNHLY and CDR2 FYNNEI. This CDR3 is built from 14 residues. The CDR3 nucleotides read TGTGCCAGCAGGGGGGGCCCGGGCACCGGGGAGCTGTTTTTT. This gives the protein CASRGGPGTGELFF.

This clone was detected only a few times. This sequence joins TRBV6-5 and TRBJ1-1, with no clear D. In germline, CDR1 is MNHEY, CDR2 SVGAGI. This CDR3 has 14 residues. V lost 0 bases, J lost 11 bases, and 16 bases lay in between. The CDR3 sequence is CASSYSTATLQAFF. In nucleotides, the CDR3 is TGTGCCAGCAGTTACTCGACGGCTACTCTCCAGGCTTTCTTT.

The V gene is TRBV5-1, the J gene TRBJ1-1; no reliable D call. CDR1 is SGHRS, CDR2 YFSETQ, per germline. This CDR3 region has 15 residues. V was pared by 0 bases and J by 4 bases, with 13 bases between. CDR3 amino acids: CASSLALGASTEAFF. CDR3 coding DNA: TGCGCCAGCAGCTTGGCGTTGGGCGCAAGCACTGAAGCTTTCTTT. Full variable domain (rest looked up from reference TRBV5-1 and TRBJ1-1): KAGVTQTPRYLIKTRGQQVTLSCSPISGHRSVSWYQQTPGQGLQFLFEYFSETQRNKGNFPGRFSGRQFSNSRSEMNVSTLELGDSALYLCASSLALGASTEAFFGQGTRLTVV.

The V and J genes are TRBV18 and TRBJ1-5; 8 bases fit TRBD1. With 6 bases clipped from V and 2 bases from J, the junction kept 12 bases outside the gene matches. CDR1 is KGHSH, CDR2 LQKENI, per germline. The CDR3 sequence is 17 residues long. CDR3 loop: CASSQTQNRGGNQPQHF. For the CDR3, the DNA is TGTGCCAGCTCCCAAACTCAAAACAGGGGGGGCAATCAGCCCCAGCATTTT.

The rearrangement uses TRBV18 and TRBJ2-7; TRBD2 is a possible D gene (6 bases). CDR3 length: 15 residues. The V and J ends lost 2 bases and 2 bases respectively, with 13 bases between them. Per the germline V gene, CDR1 is KGHSH and CDR2 is LQKENI. CDR3 DNA: TGTGCCAGCTCACCAAGGGAGGCAGGGACCTACGAGCAGTACTTC. It translates to CASSPREAGTYEQYF.

This chain uses TRBV6-5 with TRBJ2-7; D not certain. The CDR3 spans 14 residues. In germline, CDR1 is MNHEY, CDR2 SVGAGI. V was shortened by 5 bases and J by 4 bases, with 15 bases between the two germline ends. CDR3 protein: CASSTGLWGYEQYF. CDR3 DNA sequence: TGTGCCAGCAGTACCGGATTGTGGGGATACGAGCAGTACTTC.